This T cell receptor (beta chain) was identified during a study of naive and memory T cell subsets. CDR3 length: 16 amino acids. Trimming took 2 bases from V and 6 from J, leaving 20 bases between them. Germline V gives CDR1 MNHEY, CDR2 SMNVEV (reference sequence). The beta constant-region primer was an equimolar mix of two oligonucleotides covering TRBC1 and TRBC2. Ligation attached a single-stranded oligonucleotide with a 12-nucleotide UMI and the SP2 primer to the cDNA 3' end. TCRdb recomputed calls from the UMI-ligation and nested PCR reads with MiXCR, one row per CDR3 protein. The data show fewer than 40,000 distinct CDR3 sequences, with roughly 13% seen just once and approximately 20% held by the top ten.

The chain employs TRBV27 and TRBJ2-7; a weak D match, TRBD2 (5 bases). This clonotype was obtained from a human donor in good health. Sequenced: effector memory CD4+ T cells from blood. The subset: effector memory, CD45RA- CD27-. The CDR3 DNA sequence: TGTGCCAGCAGTTTAGGAGGCCAGAGGATCGCCGCCGAGCAGTACTTC. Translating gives CASSLGGQRIAAEQYF.